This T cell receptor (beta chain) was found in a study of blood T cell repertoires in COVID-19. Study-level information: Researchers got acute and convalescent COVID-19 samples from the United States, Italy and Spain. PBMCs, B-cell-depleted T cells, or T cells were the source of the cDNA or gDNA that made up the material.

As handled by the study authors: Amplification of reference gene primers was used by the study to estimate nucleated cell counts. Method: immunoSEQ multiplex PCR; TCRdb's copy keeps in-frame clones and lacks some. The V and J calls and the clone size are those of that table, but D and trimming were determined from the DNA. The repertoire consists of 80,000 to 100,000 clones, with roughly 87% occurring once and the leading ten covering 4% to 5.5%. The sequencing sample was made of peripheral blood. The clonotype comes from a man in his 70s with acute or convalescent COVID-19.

The CDR3 DNA follows: TGTGCCAGCAGCGTAGCTCCGGCCAGGGGGCAACAAGAGACCCAGTACTTC. Translating it yields CASSVAPARGQQETQYF. V is TRBV9 and J is TRBJ2-5; 8 nucleotides match TRBD1. Germline CDR1 reads SGDLS; CDR2 reads YYNGEE. The CDR3 is 17 residues long. V dropped 0 bases and J dropped 2; count of bases not matched to a gene: 9.